This T cell receptor beta chain was recorded in a study of technical replicates of blood from a handful of donors. The CDR3 sequence is 14 residues long. The germline V gene has CDR1 SGHAT and CDR2 FQNNGV. V lost 5 bases to trimming and J lost 8 bases; unmatched junction nucleotides: 8. TCRdb keeps only in-frame clones here, not all; method: immunoSEQ multiplex PCR. Found here are around 100,000 clones, roughly 96% of them singletons; the top ten hold about 0.38%. The J gene is TRBJ1-4, the V gene TRBV11-2; 7 bases map to TRBD1. The receptor's source is a human donor in good health. Sequencing was carried out using T cells isolated from PBMCs. The CDR3 protein is CASSEGQIREKLFF. The CDR3, as DNA: TGTGCCAGCAGCGAGGGACAGATACGGGAAAAACTGTTTTTT. Together with reference TRBV11-2 and TRBJ1-4, the CDR3 gives the full variable domain: EAGVAQSPRYKIIEKRQSVAFWCNPISGHATLYWYQQILGQGPKLLIQFQNNGVVDDSQLPKDRFSAERLKGVDSTLKIQPAKLEDSAVYLCASSEGQIREKLFFGSGTQLSVL.